The clone carrying this T cell receptor beta chain was seen a few times. The antigen remains undetermined. A second roughly 7 to 11 cycle PCR used barcoded and J-beta primers. TCRdb re-called the 5' RACE reads through MiXCR, storing one row per CDR3 protein. The data contain 1.4 million or so distinct CDR3 sequences, around 40% of them singletons. The data derive from a study of blood T cells in healthy people across ages. Study-level points and caveats: Observed TCR beta diversity per million T cells went down as age went up. This fall followed a roughly linear course with age. Expanded clonotype changes were possibly confounded by unknown donor CMV status. More naive CD4+ cells and higher diversity marked long-lived donors relative to aged donors.

This receptor was taken from a woman aged 18-35 years in good health. Sequenced material: blood.

CDR3 in amino acids: CATSRGGGGNQPQHF. In nucleotides, the CDR3 is TGTGCCACCAGCAGAGGCGGGGGTGGTAATCAGCCCCAGCATTTT. V usage is TRBV15 and J usage is TRBJ1-5; D perhaps matches TRBD1 (5 bases). CDR3 size: 15 residues. Looked up from germline, CDR1 is LNHNV and CDR2 is YYDKDF (reference sequence). V gave up 1 base and J gave up 4 bases, with 11 bases separating them.